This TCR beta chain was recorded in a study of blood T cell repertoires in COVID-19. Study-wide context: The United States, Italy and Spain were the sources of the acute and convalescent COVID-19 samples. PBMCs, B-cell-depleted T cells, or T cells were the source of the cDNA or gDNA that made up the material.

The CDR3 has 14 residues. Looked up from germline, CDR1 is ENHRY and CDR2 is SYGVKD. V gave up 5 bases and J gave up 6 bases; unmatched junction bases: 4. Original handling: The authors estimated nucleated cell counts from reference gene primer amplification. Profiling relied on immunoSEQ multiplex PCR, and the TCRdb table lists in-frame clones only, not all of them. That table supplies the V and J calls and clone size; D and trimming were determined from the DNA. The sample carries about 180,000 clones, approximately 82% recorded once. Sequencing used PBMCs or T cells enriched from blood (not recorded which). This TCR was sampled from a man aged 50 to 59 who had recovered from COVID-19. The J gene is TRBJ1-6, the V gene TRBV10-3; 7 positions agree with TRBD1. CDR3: CAISTGDPNSPLHF. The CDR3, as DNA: TGTGCCATCAGTACAGGGGACCCTAATTCACCCCTCCACTTT.